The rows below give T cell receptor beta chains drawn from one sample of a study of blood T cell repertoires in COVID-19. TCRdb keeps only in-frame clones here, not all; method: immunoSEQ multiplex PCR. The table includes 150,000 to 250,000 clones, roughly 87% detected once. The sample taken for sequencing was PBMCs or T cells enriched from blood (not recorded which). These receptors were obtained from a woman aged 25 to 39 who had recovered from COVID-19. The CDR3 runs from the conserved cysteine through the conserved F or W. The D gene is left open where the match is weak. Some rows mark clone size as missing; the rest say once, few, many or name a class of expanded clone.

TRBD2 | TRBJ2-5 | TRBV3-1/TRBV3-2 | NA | TGTGCCAGCAGATTGCGGGGGGCCAAAGAGACCCAGTACTTC | CASRLRGAKETQYF
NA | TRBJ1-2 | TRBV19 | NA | TGTGCCAGTAGTCCCCCCCAGGGAAGATGGAGAGGCTACACCTTC | CASSPPQGRWRGYTF
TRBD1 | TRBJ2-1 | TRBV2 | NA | TGTGCCAGCAGCCCCCTGACAGGGGGAGCGGGTGAGCAGTTCTTC | CASSPLTGGAGEQFF
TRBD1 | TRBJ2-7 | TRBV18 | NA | TGTGCCAGCTCACACCGGGACAGCCCCTACGAGCAGTACTTC | CASSHRDSPYEQYF
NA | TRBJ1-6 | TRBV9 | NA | TGTGCCAGCAGCGTAGTAGGGAGAGGGTCACCCCTCCACTTT | CASSVVGRGSPLHF
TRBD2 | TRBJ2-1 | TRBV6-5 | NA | TGTGCCAGCAGTTCAGAGGGAGGGAACTACAATGAGCAGTTCTTC | CASSSEGGNYNEQFF
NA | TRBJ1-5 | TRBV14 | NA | TGTGCCAGCAGCCAAGATCATGTTCAGCCCCAGCATTTT | CASSQDHVQPQHF
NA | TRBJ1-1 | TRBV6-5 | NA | TGTGCCGGATCCGCGAGGACTGAAGCTTTCTTT | CAGSARTEAFF
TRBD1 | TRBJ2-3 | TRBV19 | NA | TGTGCCAGTAGTATAGGACAGGGTACAGATACGCAGTATTTT | CASSIGQGTDTQYF
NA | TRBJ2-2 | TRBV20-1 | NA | TGCAGTGCAAGTTCGGACAGGAACACCGGGGAGCTGTTTTTT | CSASSDRNTGELFF
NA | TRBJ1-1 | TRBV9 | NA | TGTGCCAGCAGCGCCCTGGGGGGGGTGAACACTGAAGCTTTCTTT | CASSALGGVNTEAFF
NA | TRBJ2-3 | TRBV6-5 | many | TGTGCCAGCAGGCTCTTCAGGGAACCAGATACGCAGTATTTT | CASRLFREPDTQYF
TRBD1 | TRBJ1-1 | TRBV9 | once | TGTGCCAGCAGCACTCAGTCCGGGACAGTCATCACCGAAGCTTTCTTT | CASSTQSGTVITEAFF
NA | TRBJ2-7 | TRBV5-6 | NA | TGTGCCAGCAGCATTCGACAAGCCCACGAGCAGTACTTC | CASSIRQAHEQYF
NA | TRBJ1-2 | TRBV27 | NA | TGTGCCAGCAGTGATACGCAGGGTTTCTATGGCTACACCTTC | CASSDTQGFYGYTF
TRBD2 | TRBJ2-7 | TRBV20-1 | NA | TGCAGTGCTAGTATCTCCAGCGGGAGGTACGAGCAGTACTTC | CSASISSGRYEQYF
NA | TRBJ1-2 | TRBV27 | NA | TGTGCCAGCAGTCGGCCCTCGGGCTATGGCTACACCTTC | CASSRPSGYGYTF
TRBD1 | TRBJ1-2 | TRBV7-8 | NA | TGTGCCAGCAGCTTAGCTTACAGGGGGCACAACTATGGCTACACCTTC | CASSLAYRGHNYGYTF
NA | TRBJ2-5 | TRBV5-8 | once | TGTGCCAGCAGCTCCGTCTCCGAGACCCAGTACTTC | CASSSVSETQYF
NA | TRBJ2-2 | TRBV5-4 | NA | TGTGCCAGCAGCATAGGCCTCTCGGGCACCGGGGAGCTGTTTTTT | CASSIGLSGTGELFF
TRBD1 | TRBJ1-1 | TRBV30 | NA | TGTGCCTGGAGTGTACAGGGGAGGAACACTGAAGCTTTCTTT | CAWSVQGRNTEAFF
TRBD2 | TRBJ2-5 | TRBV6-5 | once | TGTGCCAGCAGTTACCTCGGACTAGATAAAGAGACCCAGTACTTC | CASSYLGLDKETQYF
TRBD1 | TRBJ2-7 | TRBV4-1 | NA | TGCGCCAGCAGCCAAGACTGGCAGGGGGCCTACGAGCAGTACTTC | CASSQDWQGAYEQYF
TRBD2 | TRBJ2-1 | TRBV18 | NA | TGTGCCAGCTCTCACCGTATACCCCTAGCGGGAGTGGTTCCCCCCTACAATGAGCAGTTCTTC | CASSHRIPLAGVVPPYNEQFF
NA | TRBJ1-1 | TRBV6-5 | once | TGTGCCAGCAGTTATCGGAGGATGAACACTGAAGCTTTCTTT | CASSYRRMNTEAFF
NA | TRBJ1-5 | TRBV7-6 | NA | TGTGCCAGCAGCCCCCGGGAGGTGGATCAGCCCCAGCATTTT | CASSPREVDQPQHF
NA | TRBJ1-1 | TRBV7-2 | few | TGTGCCAGCAGCCCCCTACTCTCGGGCACTGAAGCTTTCTTT | CASSPLLSGTEAFF
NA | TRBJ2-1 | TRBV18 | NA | TGTGCCAGCTCACCGACTAGATCCGGTGAGCAGTTCTTC | CASSPTRSGEQFF
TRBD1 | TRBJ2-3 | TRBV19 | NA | TGTGCCAGTAGGACAGGGGTGACAGATACGCAGTATTTT | CASRTGVTDTQYF
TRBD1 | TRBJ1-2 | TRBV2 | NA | TGTGCCAGCAGTGAAGCAAGGGGGCGAGACTATGGCTACACCTTC | CASSEARGRDYGYTF
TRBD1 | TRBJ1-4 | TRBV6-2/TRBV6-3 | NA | TGTGCCAGCAGTGGCCGGGACAGCGCAGCCGAGGAAAAACTGTTTTTT | CASSGRDSAAEEKLFF
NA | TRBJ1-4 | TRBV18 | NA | TGTGCCAGCCCACCAGGGAGCCATGAAAAACTGTTTTTT | CASPPGSHEKLFF
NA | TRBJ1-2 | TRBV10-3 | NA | TGTGCCATCAGTGACCTGGGGCACTATGGCTACACCTTC | CAISDLGHYGYTF
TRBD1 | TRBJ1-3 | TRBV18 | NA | TGTGCCAGCTCACCGTGGGACAGCTCTGGAAACACCATATATTTT | CASSPWDSSGNTIYF
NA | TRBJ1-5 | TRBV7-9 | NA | TGTGCCAGCAGCCCCGGGATTAATCAGCCCCAGCATTTT | CASSPGINQPQHF
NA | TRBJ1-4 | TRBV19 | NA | TGTGCCAGTAAAAGGGGAGGGGAAAAACTGTTTTTT | CASKRGGEKLFF
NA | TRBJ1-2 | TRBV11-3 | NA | TGTGCCAGCAGCGGGGGCGAGTATGGCTACACCTTC | CASSGGEYGYTF
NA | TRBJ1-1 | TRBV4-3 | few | TGCGCCAGCAGCCAAGATCGGGTGAACACTGAAGCTTTCTTT | CASSQDRVNTEAFF
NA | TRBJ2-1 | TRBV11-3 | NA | TGTGCCAGCAGCTTGGTACACGGGGGTGGTGAGCAGTTCTTC | CASSLVHGGGEQFF
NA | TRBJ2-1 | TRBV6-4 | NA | TGTGCCAGCAGTGACCAGGGACTTCCCTACAATGAGCAGTTCTTC | CASSDQGLPYNEQFF
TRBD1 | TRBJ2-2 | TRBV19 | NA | TGTGCCAGTACTTTAAGAGGGGGCACGAACACCGGGGAGCTGTTTTTT | CASTLRGGTNTGELFF
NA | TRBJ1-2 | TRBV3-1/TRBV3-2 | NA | TGTGCCAGCAGCCAAGGGCAGGGGAGCTCGGTCACCTTC | CASSQGQGSSVTF
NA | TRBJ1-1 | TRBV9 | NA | TGTGCCAGCAGCCCCCATGGGGGAGGGGACACTGAAGCTTTCTTT | CASSPHGGGDTEAFF